A single sample gave rise to the 24 T cell receptor beta chains below, sequenced in a study of response to subunit inactivated influenza vaccine. TCRdb called the RT-PCR reads again in MiXCR, with one record for every CDR3 protein. The sample carries around 570,000 distinct CDR3 sequences, around 10% recorded once. These data are also associated with another study on T cells expressing NK-cell markers. That paper states: As the method of synthesis, 5'RACE template switching with UMIs yielded TCR beta cDNA.

The sample in question was PBMCs from blood, obtained on the day of vaccination. All receptors derive from a man in his forties or fifties who received an inactivated influenza vaccine.

J is TRBJ2-1 and V is TRBV9; TRBD1 or TRBD2 may be the D gene (5 bases each). The germline V and J ends were trimmed by 3 bases and 0 bases, with 10 bases remaining between them. The germline gives CDR1 SGDLS, CDR2 YYNGEE. CDR3 size: 15 residues. CDR3 sequence: CASSAGTLSYNEQFF. In nucleotides, the CDR3 is TGTGCCAGCAGCGCTGGGACCCTCTCCTACAATGAGCAGTTCTTC.

The chain couples TRBV30 to TRBJ1-6; perhaps TRBD1 as D (6 bases). The ends were cut back, 4 bases at V and 12 bases at J, with 19 bases in the middle. This CDR3 is 14 amino acids long. CDR1 GTSNPN and CDR2 SVGIG come from the germline V gene (reference sequence). The chain's CDR3 is CAWMRGPRGEPLHF. The CDR3 coding sequence is TGTGCCTGGATGCGCGGCCCAAGGGGGGAACCCCTCCACTTT.

This chain connects TRBV29-1 to TRBJ2-7; D possibly matches TRBD1 or TRBD2 (5 bases each). CDR1 and CDR2 (germline): SQVTM, ANQGSEA. The CDR3 runs 13 residues. V dropped 1 base and J dropped 3 bases, with 10 bases sitting between them. CDR3: CSVEVGVNYEQYF. The CDR3 DNA sequence: TGCAGCGTTGAAGTGGGGGTCAACTACGAGCAGTACTTC.

This clonotype occurred many times. V is TRBV3-1 and J is TRBJ2-1, with a tentative D call TRBD1 (5 bases). Trimming left V 4 bases short and J 6 bases short, with 10 bases between. This CDR3 comprises 13 residues. The germline gives CDR1 LGHDT, CDR2 YNNKEL (reference sequence). The DNA for the CDR3 is TGTGCCAGCAGCCGTCTTCAGGGCAATGAGCAGTTCTTC. Translating it yields CASSRLQGNEQFF.

This clonotype has a handful of counts. This chain joins TRBV20-1 and TRBJ2-7; D perhaps matches TRBD1 (7 bases). The CDR3 is made up of 14 amino acids. The V gene lost 6 bases and the J gene lost 2 bases, with 17 bases spanning the gap. Looked up from germline, CDR1 is DFQATT and CDR2 is SNEGSKA (reference sequence). The CDR3 region is CSAPGDSLPYEQYF. Written as DNA, the CDR3 is TGCAGTGCGCCGGGGGACAGCCTCCCCTACGAGCAGTACTTC.

The chain joins TRBV6-5 to TRBJ1-5, with 11 bases lining up with TRBD1. Trimming removed 1 base from V and 7 bases from J; junction bases left unmatched: 6. The CDR3 extends over 16 amino acids. Germline values: CDR1 MNHEY, CDR2 SVGAGI. CDR3 nucleotides: TGTGCCAGCAGTTACTTTGGACAGGGGGCGGAACAGCCCCAGCATTTT. This translates into CASSYFGQGAEQPQHF.

This clonotype showed up many times. The V call is TRBV6-5, the J call TRBJ1-2, with D possibly being TRBD1 (6 bases). V lost 4 bases to trimming and J lost 0 bases, with 12 bases between them. The CDR3 sequence is 15 residues long. CDR1 is MNHEY and CDR2 is SVGAGI in the germline V gene. The CDR3 loop is CASSSTGKANYGYTF. The CDR3 DNA reads as TGTGCCAGCAGTTCCACAGGGAAAGCTAACTATGGCTACACCTTC.

This clonotype was found a few times. The rearrangement joins TRBV7-3 to TRBJ2-7, with TRBD2 identical over 10 bases. V was pared by 3 bases and J by 2 bases, with 16 bases of the junction left unmatched. Germline CDR1 and CDR2: SGHTA and FQGTGA. The CDR3 spans 19 residues. As DNA, the CDR3 is TGTGCCAGCAGCTTCGGCTTGTGGCTAGCGGGAGCTTCCCCCTACGAGCAGTACTTC. It translates to CASSFGLWLAGASPYEQYF.

This clonotype was detected a few times. This rearrangement joins TRBV28 to TRBJ2-7; 7 bases fit TRBD1. Germline trimming cut 6 bases from V and 4 bases from J; bases unmatched to any gene: 15. The CDR3 has 16 residues. Germline CDR1 reads MDHEN; CDR2 reads SYDVKM. The CDR3 region is CASRKTTGVRVYEQYF. DNA for the CDR3: TGTGCCAGCAGAAAAACAACAGGGGTAAGGGTGTACGAGCAGTACTTC.

The genes are TRBV12-3 or TRBV12-4 and TRBJ2-3; 13 nucleotides line up with TRBD2. Trimming took 6 bases from V and 1 from J; bases not matched to a gene: 4. CDR3 length equals 16 residues. Here the CDR3 reads CASRTSGGAGTDTQYF. The CDR3 coding sequence is TGTGCCAGCAGAACTAGCGGGGGGGCTGGCACAGATACGCAGTATTTT.

In its sample, this clonotype was seen a few times. The genes are TRBV18 and TRBJ2-1; D unresolved. The V end lost 5 bases, the J end lost 0 bases, and 11 bases lay between the germline ends. From germline, CDR1 is KGHSH and CDR2 LQKENI. This CDR3 has 15 amino acids. The CDR3 bases are TGTGCCAGCTCATCCACAGCGAGCTCCTACAATGAGCAGTTCTTC. Translated, it gives CASSSTASSYNEQFF.

This clonotype was detected ten times or more. The gene calls are TRBV20-1 and TRBJ2-3; 8 bases are shared with TRBD1. This CDR3 is built from 12 residues. With 4 bases clipped from V and 5 bases from J, the junction kept 2 bases outside the gene matches. Germline V lookup: CDR1 DFQATT, CDR2 SNEGSKA (reference sequence). The CDR3 nucleotides are TGCAGTGCTACCGGACAGGGAGATACGCAGTATTTT. Protein product: CSATGQGDTQYF.

This sequence joins TRBV12-3 or TRBV12-4 and TRBJ2-2, with TRBD1 identical over 10 bases. Losses at the gene ends were 4 bases for V and 5 bases for J; bases not matched to a gene: 4. The CDR3 is 15 residues long. This CDR3 is CASSSDRGRTGELFF. CDR3 nucleotide sequence: TGTGCCAGCAGTTCTGACAGGGGGCGGACCGGGGAGCTGTTTTTT.

This clonotype has only one observation. The chain recombines TRBV5-1 with TRBJ2-7; 12 bases agree with TRBD1. V was pared by 4 bases and J by 3 bases, with 11 bases of the junction left unmatched. CDR1 SGHRS and CDR2 YFSETQ come from the germline V gene. The CDR3 runs to 17 residues. In DNA form, the CDR3 reads TGCGCCAGCAGCGGATTCCTCCGGGACAGGGGGCTCTACGAGCAGTACTTC. Its protein product is CASSGFLRDRGLYEQYF.

This clonotype occurred a few times. The rearrangement uses TRBV6-1 and TRBJ2-3, with D perhaps TRBD2 (6 bases). This CDR3 has 14 residues. Trimming left V 6 bases short and J 2 bases short, with 12 bases between. The germline gives CDR1 MNHNS, CDR2 SASEGT. This CDR3 reads CASRRDWNTDTQYF. In DNA, the CDR3 is TGTGCCAGCAGGCGGGACTGGAACACAGATACGCAGTATTTT.

This sequence joins TRBV3-1 and TRBJ2-2; no reliable D call. V was clipped by 3 bases and J by 6 bases, with 11 bases between them. The CDR3 covers 14 residues. Germline V gene lookup returns CDR1 LGHDT and CDR2 YNNKEL (reference sequence). The CDR3 here is CASSHGRLAGELFF. The CDR3 region has the DNA TGTGCCAGCAGCCACGGACGGCTTGCCGGGGAGCTGTTTTTT.

This clonotype showed up just a few times. The rearrangement links TRBV20-1 to TRBJ1-2; TRBD1 might be the D (6 bases). Germline V gene lookup returns CDR1 DFQATT and CDR2 SNEGSKA (reference sequence). This CDR3 is built from 14 residues. V was clipped by 2 bases and J by 8 bases, with 18 bases between them. The CDR3 sequence is CSARRHRQEGGYTF. The CDR3 DNA reads as TGCAGTGCTAGAAGACATCGACAGGAGGGGGGCTACACCTTC.

This clonotype was seen only a few times. The CDR3 spells CASSRLADETQYF. CDR3 in DNA: TGTGCCAGCAGCCGGCTAGCGGACGAGACCCAGTACTTC. The chain combines TRBV7-9 with TRBJ2-5, with 7 bases matching TRBD2. The germline CDR1 and CDR2 sequences are SEHNR and FQNEAQ (reference sequence). CDR3 length: 13 amino acids. The J segment lost 5 bases and the V segment lost 5 bases, leaving 5 bases of the junction unmatched.

The chain combines TRBV12-3 or TRBV12-4 with TRBJ2-6; TRBD1 aligns across 8 bases. The CDR3 runs to 17 residues. The V and J ends lost 2 bases and 3 bases, in that order; junction bases with no gene match: 6. Written as DNA, the CDR3 is TGTGCCAGCAGTTTATCGACAGGGGTGCGTGGGGCCAACGTCCTGACTTTC. Translation: CASSLSTGVRGANVLTF.

This clonotype was counted many times. The chain carries TRBV15 and TRBJ1-4; D possibly corresponds to TRBD1 (5 bases). Germline values: CDR1 LNHNV, CDR2 YYDKDF (reference sequence). This CDR3 region has 16 residues. The germline V and J ends were trimmed by 4 bases and 0 bases, with 12 bases remaining between them. DNA of the CDR3: TGTGCCACCAGCACACGAATGACAGCAACTAATGAAAAACTGTTTTTT. Its protein product is CATSTRMTATNEKLFF.

This clonotype was observed a handful of times. The chain links TRBV20-1 to TRBJ2-3; 7 bases line up with TRBD1. The length of the CDR3 is 15 residues. With 2 bases clipped from V and 0 bases from J, the junction kept 5 bases outside the gene matches. In germline, CDR1 is DFQATT, CDR2 SNEGSKA (reference sequence). The CDR3, as DNA: TGCAGTGCTAGAAACCCACAGGGGAGCACAGATACGCAGTATTTT. The encoded protein is CSARNPQGSTDTQYF.

The chain links TRBV5-1 to TRBJ2-3, with 10 bases matching TRBD2. This CDR3 has 15 residues. Trimming removed 0 bases from V and 7 bases from J; junction bases left unmatched: 5. Germline CDR1 is SGHRS and CDR2 is YFSETQ. CDR3: CASSLGSGRAHTQYF. The CDR3 DNA reads as TGCGCCAGCAGCTTGGGCAGCGGGAGGGCCCATACGCAGTATTTT.

The table lists this clonotype with a count of one. This sequence joins TRBV14 and TRBJ2-5; tentatively, D is TRBD2 (5 bases). Germline CDR1 is SGHDN and CDR2 is FVKESK. Trimming stripped 0 bases from V and 5 bases from J, with 7 bases between. The CDR3 runs to 13 residues. The CDR3 here is CASSQELAETQYF. Written as DNA, the CDR3 is TGTGCCAGCAGCCAAGAGTTAGCGGAGACCCAGTACTTC.

The chain carries TRBV30 and TRBJ2-5, with D perhaps matching TRBD2 (5 bases). CDR1 GTSNPN and CDR2 SVGIG come from the germline V gene (reference sequence). The CDR3 spans 14 residues. V gave up 0 bases and J gave up 5 bases, with 13 bases separating them. CDR3 region: CAWSVRGMGETQYF. The CDR3, as DNA: TGTGCCTGGAGTGTGCGAGGGATGGGGGAGACCCAGTACTTC.